Reported below is one TCR beta chain. The CDR3 runs 11 residues. Germline CDR1 reads SNHLY; CDR2 reads FYNNEI. J was trimmed by 10 bases and V by 6 bases; bases with no gene match: 3. The sample is drawn from a study of blood T cell repertoires in COVID-19. Turning to the study itself: The United States, Italy and Spain provided the acute and convalescent COVID-19 samples. Sources were T cells, B-cell-depleted T cells, or PBMCs; the material itself was cDNA or gDNA.

The authors' processing: From reference gene primer amplification, estimates of nucleated cell counts were derived. Data came from immunoSEQ multiplex PCR; TCRdb stores just in-frame clones and leaves some out. V and J calls and clone size come straight from that table; D and trimming were deduced from the DNA. The table has 400,000 to 500,000 clones, 86% seen once. Sequencing was done on a sample of peripheral blood. This receptor was taken from a woman in her 30s with active or convalescent COVID-19. The chain joins TRBV2 to TRBJ2-1; 7 nucleotides line up with TRBD2. This CDR3 reads CASSAAGEQFF. CDR3 bases: TGTGCCAGCAGCGCAGCGGGGGAGCAGTTCTTC.